The rows below give T cell receptor beta chains drawn from one sample of a study of PD-1 blockade in classical Hodgkin lymphoma. The data were produced by immunoSEQ multiplex PCR, yet TCRdb's version contains in-frame clones alone and is incomplete. The top ten clones hold more than 8% of a sample with approximately 39,000 clones, around 80% of them seen once. The specimen was peripheral blood mononuclear cells (PBMCs), collected before the fourth cycle of nivolumab. The receptor set was obtained from a human donor with classical Hodgkin lymphoma. Both conserved end residues are part of each CDR3. Each record gives: V gene, J gene, D gene, clone size, CDR3 DNA, CDR3 protein. A D gene is named only where the DNA matches it firmly. The listing skips clone size in some rows; elsewhere it reads once, few, many or a size class.

v_gene: TRBV18
j_gene: TRBJ2-2
d_gene: .
abundance: .
CDR3nt: TGTGCCACCCAGGAGAGGGTTACCGGGGAGCTGTTTTTT
CDR3aa: CATQERVTGELFF

v_gene: TRBV2
j_gene: TRBJ1-4
d_gene: .
abundance: .
CDR3nt: TGTGCCAGCAGTGACAGGGCGAATGAAAAACTGTTTTTT
CDR3aa: CASSDRANEKLFF

v_gene: TRBV9
j_gene: TRBJ1-5
d_gene: .
abundance: .
CDR3nt: TGTGCCAGCAGCGTAGCCGGGAGCAATCAGCCCCAGCATTTT
CDR3aa: CASSVAGSNQPQHF

v_gene: TRBV6-6
j_gene: TRBJ1-2
d_gene: .
abundance: .
CDR3nt: TGTGCCAGCAGTTACACACGACAGGCGTATGGCTACACCTTC
CDR3aa: CASSYTRQAYGYTF

v_gene: TRBV11-2
j_gene: TRBJ2-7
d_gene: .
abundance: .
CDR3nt: TGTGCCAGCAGCGCAAGTCGAAGCCCCTACGAGCAGTACTTC
CDR3aa: CASSASRSPYEQYF

v_gene: TRBV7-2
j_gene: TRBJ2-5
d_gene: TRBD1
abundance: once
CDR3nt: TGTGCCAGCAGCCCCCGGACAGGGGGCGCCGAGACCCAGTACTTC
CDR3aa: CASSPRTGGAETQYF

v_gene: TRBV7-6
j_gene: TRBJ2-5
d_gene: .
abundance: .
CDR3nt: TGTGCCAGCAGCTTAGGGGCGGTCGAAGGGGAGACCCAGTACTTC
CDR3aa: CASSLGAVEGETQYF

v_gene: TRBV5-1
j_gene: TRBJ2-3
d_gene: .
abundance: .
CDR3nt: TGCGCCAGCAGCTTCGCCGGGGACCGAGGAGATACGCAGTATTTT
CDR3aa: CASSFAGDRGDTQYF

v_gene: TRBV23-1
j_gene: TRBJ1-5
d_gene: .
abundance: .
CDR3nt: TGCGCCAGCATTGGGGGGAGGCAGCCCCAGCATTTT
CDR3aa: CASIGGRQPQHF

v_gene: TRBV7-9
j_gene: TRBJ1-2
d_gene: .
abundance: .
CDR3nt: TGTGCCAGCAGCTCTCTAAGGGCCGGGATATACGGCTACACCTTC
CDR3aa: CASSSLRAGIYGYTF

v_gene: TRBV19
j_gene: TRBJ1-6
d_gene: .
abundance: .
CDR3nt: TGTGCCAGTACCAGCGGGGGGTGGAATTCACCCCTCCACTTT
CDR3aa: CASTSGGWNSPLHF

v_gene: TRBV19
j_gene: TRBJ1-5
d_gene: .
abundance: .
CDR3nt: TGTGCCAGTAGTGGGGGGGGCCAGCCCCAGCATTTT
CDR3aa: CASSGGGQPQHF

v_gene: TRBV6-1
j_gene: TRBJ2-1
d_gene: TRBD2
abundance: .
CDR3nt: TGTGCCAGCAGTGAACTAGCGGGGCCCTACAATGAGCAGTTCTTC
CDR3aa: CASSELAGPYNEQFF

v_gene: TRBV4-3
j_gene: TRBJ2-7
d_gene: .
abundance: .
CDR3nt: TGCGCCAGCAGCCAAGCAACCTCGAACACGTACTACGAGCAGTACTTC
CDR3aa: CASSQATSNTYYEQYF

v_gene: TRBV14
j_gene: TRBJ1-2
d_gene: .
abundance: .
CDR3nt: TGTGCCAGCAGCCAAGATATCAGGGGATTGGCCTATGGCTACACCTTC
CDR3aa: CASSQDIRGLAYGYTF

v_gene: TRBV19
j_gene: TRBJ2-3
d_gene: TRBD1
abundance: .
CDR3nt: TGTGCCAGTAGTATGGGGACAGGGTCCTTCACAGATACGCAGTATTTT
CDR3aa: CASSMGTGSFTDTQYF

v_gene: TRBV4-3
j_gene: TRBJ2-7
d_gene: .
abundance: .
CDR3nt: TGCGCCAGCAGCCAAGATGGGACCGCCGGGAGCGAGCAGTACTTC
CDR3aa: CASSQDGTAGSEQYF

v_gene: TRBV11-2
j_gene: TRBJ2-7
d_gene: .
abundance: once
CDR3nt: TGTGCCAGCAGCCTGCTAGGGGCGGGTTCCTACGAGCAGTACTTC
CDR3aa: CASSLLGAGSYEQYF

v_gene: TRBV19
j_gene: TRBJ2-7
d_gene: TRBD1
abundance: .
CDR3nt: TGTGCCAGTAGTCCCGGGACAGGGGTAGAGCAGTACTTC
CDR3aa: CASSPGTGVEQYF

v_gene: TRBV6-1
j_gene: TRBJ1-5
d_gene: TRBD1
abundance: .
CDR3nt: TGTGCCAGCAGTGCGGGACAGAGCAATCAGCCCCAGCATTTT
CDR3aa: CASSAGQSNQPQHF

v_gene: TRBV7-9
j_gene: TRBJ2-6
d_gene: .
abundance: few
CDR3nt: TGTGCCAGCAGCTCGGCTCCCCCCAGTTCCTCTGGGGCCAACGTCCTGACTTTC
CDR3aa: CASSSAPPSSSGANVLTF

v_gene: TRBV7-6
j_gene: TRBJ2-7
d_gene: TRBD1
abundance: .
CDR3nt: TGTGCCAGCAGCTTAGCGGGACAGAGTCAGTACTTC
CDR3aa: CASSLAGQSQYF

v_gene: TRBV6-1
j_gene: TRBJ2-7
d_gene: .
abundance: few
CDR3nt: TGTGCCAGCAAAAACTACGAGCAGTACTTC
CDR3aa: CASKNYEQYF

v_gene: TRBV29-1
j_gene: TRBJ2-3
d_gene: .
abundance: .
CDR3nt: TGCAGCGTTGGCAGGGACCGACGTAATGATACGCAGTATTTT
CDR3aa: CSVGRDRRNDTQYF

v_gene: TRBV13
j_gene: TRBJ1-5
d_gene: .
abundance: .
CDR3nt: TGTGCCAGCAGCTTAGGCGGGGCTAATCAGCCCCAGCATTTT
CDR3aa: CASSLGGANQPQHF

v_gene: TRBV18
j_gene: TRBJ1-1
d_gene: .
abundance: .
CDR3nt: TGTGCCAGCTCACCATTCGCGGAAAGGGGTACTGAAGCTTTCTTT
CDR3aa: CASSPFAERGTEAFF

v_gene: TRBV18
j_gene: TRBJ2-2
d_gene: .
abundance: .
CDR3nt: TGTGCCAGCTCACCACCGTTCAGGACGGCCGGGGAGCTGTTTTTT
CDR3aa: CASSPPFRTAGELFF

v_gene: TRBV7-8
j_gene: TRBJ2-1
d_gene: TRBD1
abundance: .
CDR3nt: TGTGCCAGCAGCTTAGATGTATTCGGGGACAGGTCCTACAATGAGCAGTTCTTC
CDR3aa: CASSLDVFGDRSYNEQFF

v_gene: TRBV5-6
j_gene: TRBJ2-7
d_gene: .
abundance: .
CDR3nt: TGTGCCAGCAGCTTGGCGCCGACAGGGAGGTACGAGCAGTACTTC
CDR3aa: CASSLAPTGRYEQYF

v_gene: TRBV18
j_gene: TRBJ1-6
d_gene: .
abundance: .
CDR3nt: TGTGCCAGCTCACCGGTTGGAGGAGTTTCACCCCTCCACTTT
CDR3aa: CASSPVGGVSPLHF

v_gene: TRBV11-3
j_gene: TRBJ2-3
d_gene: TRBD1
abundance: .
CDR3nt: TGTGCCAGCAGCCAGGACAGGGGCACAGATACGCAGTATTTT
CDR3aa: CASSQDRGTDTQYF

v_gene: TRBV29-1
j_gene: TRBJ1-3
d_gene: .
abundance: .
CDR3nt: TGCAGCGTTACAGAGAGCGGAAACACCATATATTTT
CDR3aa: CSVTESGNTIYF

v_gene: TRBV25-1
j_gene: TRBJ2-3
d_gene: TRBD1
abundance: .
CDR3nt: TGTGCCAGCAGTGCCTGGTTCAGGGGGCAAACAGATACGCAGTATTTT
CDR3aa: CASSAWFRGQTDTQYF

v_gene: TRBV19
j_gene: TRBJ2-1
d_gene: TRBD2
abundance: .
CDR3nt: TGTGCCAGTAGTATTAACGTAGTGGGGGGGAGCTCCTACAATGAGCAGTTCTTC
CDR3aa: CASSINVVGGSSYNEQFF

v_gene: TRBV11-1
j_gene: TRBJ2-2
d_gene: TRBD1
abundance: .
CDR3nt: TGTGCCAGCAGCTTAGTGATGCAGGGGGCAACCGGGGAGCTGTTTTTT
CDR3aa: CASSLVMQGATGELFF

v_gene: TRBV5-4
j_gene: TRBJ1-2
d_gene: .
abundance: once
CDR3nt: TGTGCCAGCAGCTTGGACAGCGCCCCCGCATCCTATGGCTACACCTTC
CDR3aa: CASSLDSAPASYGYTF

v_gene: TRBV5-1
j_gene: TRBJ2-7
d_gene: TRBD2
abundance: .
CDR3nt: TGCGCCAGCAGCTTTAGCGGGGCCAGGGCCTACGAGCAGTACTTC
CDR3aa: CASSFSGARAYEQYF

v_gene: TRBV30
j_gene: TRBJ1-1
d_gene: .
abundance: .
CDR3nt: TGTGCCTGGAGTGTCGGGACGAGGAACACTGAAGCTTTCTTT
CDR3aa: CAWSVGTRNTEAFF

v_gene: TRBV9
j_gene: TRBJ2-3
d_gene: .
abundance: .
CDR3nt: TGTGCCAGCAGCGTTTACGGGGGAGGTGGCACAGATACGCAGTATTTT
CDR3aa: CASSVYGGGGTDTQYF

v_gene: TRBV4-1
j_gene: TRBJ1-6
d_gene: TRBD1
abundance: .
CDR3nt: TGCGCCAGCAGCCAAGCGGACAGGCTTAGGCATTCACCCCTCCACTTT
CDR3aa: CASSQADRLRHSPLHF

v_gene: TRBV5-1
j_gene: TRBJ2-3
d_gene: .
abundance: once
CDR3nt: TGCGCCAGCAGCTTCGACAGGCCCACAGATACGCAGTATTTT
CDR3aa: CASSFDRPTDTQYF

v_gene: TRBV6-1
j_gene: TRBJ2-7
d_gene: TRBD2
abundance: .
CDR3nt: TGTGCCAGCAGTGAACTAGCGGGGAACGAGCAGTACTTC
CDR3aa: CASSELAGNEQYF

v_gene: TRBV7-2
j_gene: TRBJ2-3
d_gene: .
abundance: .
CDR3nt: TGTGCCAGCAGCCAAGTGTGGGCCGCCCCTCCAGATACGCAGTATTTT
CDR3aa: CASSQVWAAPPDTQYF

v_gene: TRBV19
j_gene: TRBJ1-5
d_gene: .
abundance: few
CDR3nt: TGTGCCAGTAGTATAGGGGTAGGGATCGTTGGCAATCAGCCCCAGCATTTT
CDR3aa: CASSIGVGIVGNQPQHF

v_gene: TRBV5-1
j_gene: TRBJ2-3
d_gene: .
abundance: .
CDR3nt: TGCGCCAGCAGCTTTTCGGCAGGGTCCACAGATACGCAGTATTTT
CDR3aa: CASSFSAGSTDTQYF

v_gene: TRBV18
j_gene: TRBJ1-1
d_gene: .
abundance: .
CDR3nt: TGTGCCAGCTCACCGCGAACGGACGGCAGGAACACTGAAGCTTTCTTT
CDR3aa: CASSPRTDGRNTEAFF

v_gene: TRBV7-3
j_gene: TRBJ1-2
d_gene: .
abundance: .
CDR3nt: TGTGCCAGCAGTTTAGATCCCCCGGCCACGCCGGGGTATGGCTACACCTTC
CDR3aa: CASSLDPPATPGYGYTF

v_gene: TRBV7-9
j_gene: TRBJ2-7
d_gene: TRBD1
abundance: few
CDR3nt: TGTGCCAGCAGCCCAGGGGGATACGAGCAGTACTTC
CDR3aa: CASSPGGYEQYF

v_gene: TRBV19
j_gene: TRBJ2-7
d_gene: TRBD2
abundance: .
CDR3nt: TGTGCCAGTAGTATCCCTGGCGGGGGGCGAGAGCAGTACTTC
CDR3aa: CASSIPGGGREQYF

v_gene: TRBV4-3
j_gene: TRBJ2-2
d_gene: .
abundance: .
CDR3nt: TGCGCCAGCAGCCAAGATTTAATCAACACCGGGGAGCTGTTTTTT
CDR3aa: CASSQDLINTGELFF

v_gene: TRBV5-8
j_gene: TRBJ2-7
d_gene: .
abundance: .
CDR3nt: TGTGCCAGCAGCTTGGCCTACGGCTACGAGCAGTACTTC
CDR3aa: CASSLAYGYEQYF

v_gene: TRBV4-3
j_gene: TRBJ1-4
d_gene: TRBD1
abundance: once
CDR3nt: TGCGCCAGCAGCCCTCACCCGACAGGGGGCAAGGAAAAACTGTTTTTT
CDR3aa: CASSPHPTGGKEKLFF

v_gene: TRBV19
j_gene: TRBJ1-1
d_gene: .
abundance: .
CDR3nt: TGTGCCAGTAGTATTTCTGTTCCCCGTAGAATGAACACTGAAGCTTTCTTT
CDR3aa: CASSISVPRRMNTEAFF

v_gene: TRBV18
j_gene: TRBJ1-1
d_gene: TRBD1
abundance: .
CDR3nt: TGTGCCAGCTCACCAGGGGGGACAGGGAACACTGAAGCTTTCTTT
CDR3aa: CASSPGGTGNTEAFF

v_gene: TRBV7-2
j_gene: TRBJ2-7
d_gene: TRBD1
abundance: .
CDR3nt: TGCGCCAGCAGCCAGCAGAGGACAGGCACCTACGAGCAGTACTTC
CDR3aa: CASSQQRTGTYEQYF

v_gene: TRBV19
j_gene: TRBJ2-7
d_gene: .
abundance: .
CDR3nt: TGTGCCAGTAGTATAAGCTTAGGGGGATCTTACGAGCAGTACTTC
CDR3aa: CASSISLGGSYEQYF

v_gene: TRBV5-4
j_gene: TRBJ1-3
d_gene: .
abundance: .
CDR3nt: TGTGCCAGCAGCCCGAGTAGATCTGGAAACACCATATATTTT
CDR3aa: CASSPSRSGNTIYF

v_gene: TRBV5-1
j_gene: TRBJ2-4
d_gene: .
abundance: .
CDR3nt: TGCGCCAGCAGCTTGGCCCCAGGGGCCCAAAACATTCAGTACTTC
CDR3aa: CASSLAPGAQNIQYF

v_gene: TRBV9
j_gene: TRBJ2-1
d_gene: TRBD2
abundance: .
CDR3nt: TGTGCCAGCAGCACGGGTTGGACTAGAAGAAGGAATGAGCAGTTCTTC
CDR3aa: CASSTGWTRRRNEQFF

v_gene: TRBV4-2
j_gene: TRBJ2-7
d_gene: TRBD1
abundance: .
CDR3nt: TGTGCCAGCAGCCAAGAGGACAGGCTTTTGTACGAGCAGTACTTC
CDR3aa: CASSQEDRLLYEQYF